This TCR beta chain was retrieved from a study of shared clonotypes between healthy human individuals. The wider study: Donors consisted of two women and three men between 18 and 49.

The authors ran the assay at deep level. Sequenced by immunoSEQ multiplex PCR; TCRdb stores in-frame clones only, minus some. The sample shows 2 million to 2.5 million clones, 92% of them seen only once. Regarding the study as a whole: Investigators expected sequencing depth to affect clonotype sharing among donors. Larger estimated richness was generally recorded for naive subsets relative to memory subsets.

As regards this clone: Its antigen is still unknown.

Material for sequencing was naive CD4+ T cells from PBMCs. The subset here: CD45RA+ positively selected. The TCR was taken from a man younger than 35 in good health. Some clones in this sample may be carry-over from other donors' samples.

CDR3 sequence (DNA): TGCGCCAGCAGAAGCACTAGCGGACCATTCTACAATGAGCAGTTCTTC. Amino acids: CASRSTSGPFYNEQFF. The chain is built from TRBV5-1 and TRBJ2-1, with 8 bases matching TRBD2. Germline V gene lookup returns CDR1 SGHRS and CDR2 YFSETQ. V was clipped by 5 bases and J by 3 bases; unmatched bases: 10. The CDR3 contains 16 residues. Based on the CDR3 plus reference TRBV5-1 and TRBJ2-1, the full variable domain is KAGVTQTPRYLIKTRGQQVTLSCSPISGHRSVSWYQQTPGQGLQFLFEYFSETQRNKGNFPGRFSGRQFSNSRSEMNVSTLELGDSALYLCASRSTSGPFYNEQFFGPGTRLTVL.